This T cell receptor beta chain was retrieved from a study of response to subunit inactivated influenza vaccine. The germline V gene encodes CDR1 SGHDT and CDR2 YYEEEE. CDR3 length: 14 residues. Trimming took off 0 bases at V and 6 bases at J, with 13 bases between the two ends. TCRdb called the RT-PCR reads again in MiXCR, with one record for every CDR3 protein. The top ten clones hold roughly a tenth of a sample with 800,000 or so distinct CDR3 sequences, around 20% of them seen once. This clonotype appeared a few times. V and J are TRBV5-6 and TRBJ2-7, with D unclear. This specimen consisted of PBMCs from blood, obtained about 5 days after vaccination. The sequence derives from a man between 50 and 59 years old who received an inactivated influenza vaccine. Here the CDR3 DNA reads TGTGCCAGCAGCTTGGGGTCAGCCCTTCGCGAGCAGTACTTC. This codes for CASSLGSALREQYF.